This T cell receptor (beta chain) was profiled in a study of T cell repertoires in cytomegalovirus infection. About the research overall: Newly reported HLA-C-restricted and thoroughly characterized HLA-B-restricted CMV epitopes were employed. Study-wide points: Summed frequency of shared TCR beta families picked out CMV carriers who also had the relevant HLA.

Remarks on this clonotype: Its antigen is still unknown.

TCRdb processed the reads anew with MiXCR; each CDR3 protein has one entry. This sample yields approximately 300,000 distinct CDR3 sequences, of which about 28% are seen a single time; around 19% belongs to the top ten. The CDR3 length is 16 residues. V lost 4 bases, J lost 2 bases, and 14 bases lay in between. Germline V lookup: CDR1 SGHVS, CDR2 FNYEAQ. The clonotype comes from a human donor in good health (CMV status not recorded). Some clones in this sample may be carry-over from other donors' samples. The source was cultured PBMCs, collected from culture after CMV antigen stimulation. The chain links TRBV7-6 to TRBJ1-4; D is undetermined. The CDR3 reads CASSSAKNVTNEKLFF. DNA for the CDR3: TGTGCCAGCAGCTCCGCTAAGAATGTCACTAATGAAAAACTGTTTTTT.